The sample holds one count of the clone carrying this T cell receptor (beta chain). This specimen comes from a study of blood T cell repertoires in COVID-19. As for the study in general: From the United States, Italy and Spain came samples of acute and convalescent COVID-19.

CDR1 and CDR2 (germline): SNHLY, FYNNEI. Unmatched junction bases numbered 15, after V lost 5 bases and J lost 1 base. This CDR3 contains 19 residues. Using immunoSEQ multiplex PCR, the repertoire was profiled, and TCRdb retains in-frame clones only, with some absent. The data hold around 480,000 clones, with roughly 90% observed a single time. Source material: PBMCs or T cells enriched from blood (not recorded which). The chain is built from TRBV2 and TRBJ2-5; 11 bases fit TRBD2. This sequence originates from a woman younger than 30 who had recovered from COVID-19. The CDR3 sequence: CASSPRLAGTWGIQETQYF. The CDR3 DNA is TGTGCCAGCAGTCCCAGACTAGCGGGGACGTGGGGAATCCAAGAGACCCAGTACTTC.